This T cell receptor beta chain is drawn from a study of regulatory T cells in long-lasting Graves disease. There are a few counts of this clonotype. Time point in this sample: newly diagnosed GD, antithyroid drugs for less than 3 months. The TCR library was prepared using RNA isolated from PBMCs. The CDR3 covers 15 residues. V trimming: 1 base; J trimming: 3 bases; junction bases outside the gene matches: 3. Germline lookup yields CDR1 MGHRA and CDR2 YSYEKL. Library construction for TCR beta used iRepertoire HTBI primers and Arm-PCR of CDR3 regions. MiXCR was run by TCRdb on the multiplex PCR reads, yielding one entry per CDR3 protein. The data hold roughly 440,000 distinct CDR3 sequences, with roughly 15% observed a single time. These data were likewise used in another study, on T cells in Graves' hyperthyroidism and ophthalmopathy. From that paper: Diagnostic assessment was based on clinical symptoms, serum thyroxine and TRAb, thyroid ultrasound and orbital computed tomography. The model identified upcoming ophthalmopathy a median about 6.5 months ahead of onset.

The input for sequencing was peripheral blood mononuclear cells (PBMCs), taken at new diagnosis, from a patient treated with antithyroid drugs. This TCR derives from a woman under 30 with Graves disease. The chain couples TRBV4-1 to TRBJ2-7; TRBD1 matches at 10 bases. The CDR3 DNA sequence: TGCGCCAGCAGCCAAGGACAGGGGGCGGGCTACGAGCAGTACTTC. Its translation: CASSQGQGAGYEQYF.